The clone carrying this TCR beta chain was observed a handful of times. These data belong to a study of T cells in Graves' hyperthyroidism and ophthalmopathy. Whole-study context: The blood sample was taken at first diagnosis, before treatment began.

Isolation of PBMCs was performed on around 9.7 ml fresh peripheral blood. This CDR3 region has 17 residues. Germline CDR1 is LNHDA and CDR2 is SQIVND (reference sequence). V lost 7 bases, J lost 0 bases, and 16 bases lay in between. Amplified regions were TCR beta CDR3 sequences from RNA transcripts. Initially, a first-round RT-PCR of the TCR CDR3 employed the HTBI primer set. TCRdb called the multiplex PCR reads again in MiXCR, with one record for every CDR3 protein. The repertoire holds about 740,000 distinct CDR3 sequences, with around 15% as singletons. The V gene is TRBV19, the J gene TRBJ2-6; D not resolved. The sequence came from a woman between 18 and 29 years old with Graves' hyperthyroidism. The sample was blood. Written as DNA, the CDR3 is TGTGCCAGTACCCTCGGACGGTTGGGCTCTGGGGCCAACGTCCTGACTTTC. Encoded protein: CASTLGRLGSGANVLTF.